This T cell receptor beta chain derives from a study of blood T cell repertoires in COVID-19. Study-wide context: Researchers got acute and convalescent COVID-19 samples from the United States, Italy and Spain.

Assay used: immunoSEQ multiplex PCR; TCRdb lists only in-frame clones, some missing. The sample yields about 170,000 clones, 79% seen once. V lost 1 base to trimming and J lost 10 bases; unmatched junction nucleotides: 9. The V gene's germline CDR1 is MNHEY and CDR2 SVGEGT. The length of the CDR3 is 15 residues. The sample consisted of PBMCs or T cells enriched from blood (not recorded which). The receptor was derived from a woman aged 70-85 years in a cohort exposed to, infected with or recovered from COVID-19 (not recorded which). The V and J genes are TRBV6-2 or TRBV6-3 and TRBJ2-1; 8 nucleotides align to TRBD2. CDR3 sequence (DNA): TGTGCCAGCAGTTACTTTGCGGGAGGCCTGGCGGAGCAGTTCTTC. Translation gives CASSYFAGGLAEQFF.